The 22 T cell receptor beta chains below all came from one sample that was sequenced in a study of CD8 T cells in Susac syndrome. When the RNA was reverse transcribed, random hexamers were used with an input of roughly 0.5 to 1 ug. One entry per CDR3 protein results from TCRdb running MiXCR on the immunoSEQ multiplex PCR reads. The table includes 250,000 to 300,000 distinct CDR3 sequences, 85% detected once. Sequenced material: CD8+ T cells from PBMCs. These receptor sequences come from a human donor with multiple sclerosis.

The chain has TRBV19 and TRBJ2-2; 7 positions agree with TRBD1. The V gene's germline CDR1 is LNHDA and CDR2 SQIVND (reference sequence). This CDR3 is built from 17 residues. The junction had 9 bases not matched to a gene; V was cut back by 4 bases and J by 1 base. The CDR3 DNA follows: TGTGCCAGTAGTACCACCACGGACAGGCTGAACACCGGGGAGCTGTTTTTT. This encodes CASSTTTDRLNTGELFF.

CDR3 coding DNA: TGTGCCAGCAGCCCGGGCCGGGAGGACCAACAACACACAGATACGCAGTATTTT. Protein product: CASSPGREDQQHTDTQYF. This rearrangement joins TRBV11-2 to TRBJ2-3; 7 nucleotides align to TRBD2. J was trimmed by 2 bases and V by 5 bases; bases with no gene match: 16. The CDR3 runs to 18 residues. CDR1 is SGHAT and CDR2 is FQNNGV in the germline V gene.

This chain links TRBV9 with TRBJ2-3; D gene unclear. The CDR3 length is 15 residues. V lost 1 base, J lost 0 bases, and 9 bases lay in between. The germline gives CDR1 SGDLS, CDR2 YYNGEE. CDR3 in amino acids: CASSVRRSSTDTQYF. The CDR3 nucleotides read TGTGCCAGCAGCGTAAGGAGATCTAGCACAGATACGCAGTATTTT.

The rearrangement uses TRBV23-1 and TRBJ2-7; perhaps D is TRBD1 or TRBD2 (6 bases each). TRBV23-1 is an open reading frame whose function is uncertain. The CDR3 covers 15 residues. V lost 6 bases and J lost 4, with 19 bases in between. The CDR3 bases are TGCGCCAGCAGCTGCGGGGCAGGGGCATCGTACGAGCAGTACTTC. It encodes CASSCGAGASYEQYF.

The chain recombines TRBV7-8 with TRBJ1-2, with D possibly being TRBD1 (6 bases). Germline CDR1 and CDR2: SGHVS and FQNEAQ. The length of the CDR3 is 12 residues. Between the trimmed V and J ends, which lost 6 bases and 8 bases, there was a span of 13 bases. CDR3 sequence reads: CASRNREVGYTF. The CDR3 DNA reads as TGTGCCAGCAGGAACAGGGAAGTGGGCTACACCTTC.

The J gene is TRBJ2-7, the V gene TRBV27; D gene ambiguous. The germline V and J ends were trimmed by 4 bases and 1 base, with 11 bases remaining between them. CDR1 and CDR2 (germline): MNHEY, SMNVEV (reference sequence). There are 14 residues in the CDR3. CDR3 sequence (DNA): TGTGCCAGCAGTTCCCCGGACGGATCCTACGAGCAGTACTTC. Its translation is CASSSPDGSYEQYF.

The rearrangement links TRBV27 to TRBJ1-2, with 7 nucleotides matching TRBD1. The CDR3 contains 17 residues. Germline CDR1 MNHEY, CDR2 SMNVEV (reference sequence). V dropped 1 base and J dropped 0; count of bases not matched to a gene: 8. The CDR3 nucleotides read TGTGCCAGCAGTTTATATTCCAGGGGGATCCCTAACTATGGCTACACCTTC. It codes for CASSLYSRGIPNYGYTF.

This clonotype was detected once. The CDR3 protein is CASSQDTARNEQFF. The CDR3 bases are TGCGCCAGCAGCCAAGATACGGCGAGGAATGAGCAGTTCTTC. The chain uses TRBV4-1 and TRBJ2-1; D is undetermined. The CDR3 consists of 14 residues. Germline V gene lookup returns CDR1 MGHRA and CDR2 YSYEKL. Trimming removed 0 bases from V and 7 bases from J, with 10 bases in between.

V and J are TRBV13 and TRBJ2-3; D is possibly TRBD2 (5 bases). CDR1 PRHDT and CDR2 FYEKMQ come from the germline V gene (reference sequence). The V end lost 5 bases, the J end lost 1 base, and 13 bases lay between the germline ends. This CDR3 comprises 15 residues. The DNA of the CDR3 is TGTGCCAGCAGCCCCGCGGGCCACGGCACAGATACGCAGTATTTT. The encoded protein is CASSPAGHGTDTQYF.

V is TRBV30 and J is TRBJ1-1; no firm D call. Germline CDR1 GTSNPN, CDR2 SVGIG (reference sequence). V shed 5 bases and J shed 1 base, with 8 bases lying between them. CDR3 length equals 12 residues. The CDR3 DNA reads TGTGCCTGGGACTTGGGGAACACTGAAGCTTTCTTT. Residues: CAWDLGNTEAFF. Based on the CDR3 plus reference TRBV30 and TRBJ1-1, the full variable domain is SQTIHQWPATLVQPVGSPLSLECTVEGTSNPNLYWYRQAAGRGLQLLFYSVGIGQISSEVPQNLSASRPQDRQFILSSKKLLLSDSGFYLCAWDLGNTEAFFGQGTRLTVV.

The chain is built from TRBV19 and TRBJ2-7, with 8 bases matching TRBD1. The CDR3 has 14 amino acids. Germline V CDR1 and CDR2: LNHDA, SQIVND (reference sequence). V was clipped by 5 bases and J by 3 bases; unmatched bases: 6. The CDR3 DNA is TGTGCCAGTAGTCCGTGGACAGGGTTCTACGAGCAGTACTTC. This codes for CASSPWTGFYEQYF.

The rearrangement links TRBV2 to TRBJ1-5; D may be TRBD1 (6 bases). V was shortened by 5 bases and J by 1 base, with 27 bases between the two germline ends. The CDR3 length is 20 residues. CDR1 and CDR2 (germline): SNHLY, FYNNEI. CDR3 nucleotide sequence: TGTGCCAGCAGTATCCTGGCGTCAGCCGCGGGGGCTTTAAGCAATCAGCCCCAGCATTTT. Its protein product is CASSILASAAGALSNQPQHF.

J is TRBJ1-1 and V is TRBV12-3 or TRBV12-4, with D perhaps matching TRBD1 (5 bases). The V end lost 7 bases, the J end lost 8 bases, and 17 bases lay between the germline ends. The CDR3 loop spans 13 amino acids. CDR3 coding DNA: TGTGCCAGCATCGACAGCCCCTTGGTGGAAGCTTTCTTT. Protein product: CASIDSPLVEAFF.

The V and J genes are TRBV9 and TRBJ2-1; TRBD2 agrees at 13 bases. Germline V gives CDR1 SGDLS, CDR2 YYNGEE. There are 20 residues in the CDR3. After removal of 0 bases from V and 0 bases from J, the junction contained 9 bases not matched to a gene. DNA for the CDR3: TGTGCCAGCAGCGTAGTGGGACTAGCGGGGTCCTTAGGCTCCTACAATGAGCAGTTCTTC. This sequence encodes CASSVVGLAGSLGSYNEQFF.

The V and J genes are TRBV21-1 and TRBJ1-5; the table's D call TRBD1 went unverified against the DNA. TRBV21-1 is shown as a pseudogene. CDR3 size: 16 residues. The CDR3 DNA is TGTGCCAGCAGCCTTCCCGGGACAGGGAGCAATCAGCCCCAGCATTTT. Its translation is CASSLPGTGSNQPQHF.

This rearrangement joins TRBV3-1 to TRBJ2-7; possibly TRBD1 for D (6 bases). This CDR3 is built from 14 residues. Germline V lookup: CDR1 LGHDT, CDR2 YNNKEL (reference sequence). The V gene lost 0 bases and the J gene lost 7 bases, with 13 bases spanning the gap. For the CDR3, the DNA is TGTGCCAGCAGCCAAGACCTCCCAGGGGAAGAGCAGTACTTC. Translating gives CASSQDLPGEEQYF.

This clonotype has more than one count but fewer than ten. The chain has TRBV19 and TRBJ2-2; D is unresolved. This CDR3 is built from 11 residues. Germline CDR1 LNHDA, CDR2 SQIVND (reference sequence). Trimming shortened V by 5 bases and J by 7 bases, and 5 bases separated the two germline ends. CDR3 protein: CASSWGGELFF. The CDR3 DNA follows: TGTGCCAGTAGTTGGGGCGGGGAGCTGTTTTTT.

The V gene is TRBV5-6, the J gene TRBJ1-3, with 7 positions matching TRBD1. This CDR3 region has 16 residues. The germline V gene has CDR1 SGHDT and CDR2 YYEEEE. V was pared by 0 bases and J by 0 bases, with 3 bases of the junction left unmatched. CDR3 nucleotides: TGTGCCAGCAGCTTGGTAGGGGGCTCCTCTGGAAACACCATATATTTT. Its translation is CASSLVGGSSGNTIYF. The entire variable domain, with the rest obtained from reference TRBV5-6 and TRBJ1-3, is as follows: DAGVTQSPTHLIKTRGQQVTLRCSPKSGHDTVSWYQQALGQGPQFIFQYYEEEERQRGNFPDRFSGHQFPNYSSELNVNALLLGDSALYLCASSLVGGSSGNTIYFGEGSWLTVV.

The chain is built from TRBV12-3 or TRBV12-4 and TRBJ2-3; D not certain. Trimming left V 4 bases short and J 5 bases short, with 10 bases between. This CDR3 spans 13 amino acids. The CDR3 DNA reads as TGTGCCAGCAGTTCGATTCCCGGAGATACGCAGTATTTT. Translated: CASSSIPGDTQYF.

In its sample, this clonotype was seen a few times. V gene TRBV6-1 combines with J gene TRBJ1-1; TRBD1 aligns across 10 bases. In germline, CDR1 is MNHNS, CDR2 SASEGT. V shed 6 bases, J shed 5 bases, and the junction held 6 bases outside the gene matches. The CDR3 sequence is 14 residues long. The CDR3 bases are TGTGCCAGCAGATGGACAGGGGGAGGGACTGAAGCTTTCTTT. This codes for CASRWTGGGTEAFF.

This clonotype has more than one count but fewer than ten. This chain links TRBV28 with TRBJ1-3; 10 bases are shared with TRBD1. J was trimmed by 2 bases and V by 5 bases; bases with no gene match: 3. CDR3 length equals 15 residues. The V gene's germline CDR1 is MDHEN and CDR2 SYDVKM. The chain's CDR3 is CASSPGQGAGNTIYF. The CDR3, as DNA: TGTGCCAGCAGTCCCGGACAGGGGGCTGGAAACACCATATATTTT.

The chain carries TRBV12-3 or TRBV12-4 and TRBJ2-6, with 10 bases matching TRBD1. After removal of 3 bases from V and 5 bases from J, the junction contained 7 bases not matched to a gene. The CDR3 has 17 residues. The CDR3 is CASSLTGGAGRANVLTF. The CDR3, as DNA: TGTGCCAGCAGTTTGACAGGGGGCGCGGGTAGGGCCAACGTCCTGACTTTC.